A selection of T cell receptor beta chains follows, all from one sample in a study of spatial heterogeneity in lung cancer. TCRdb fed the 5' RACE reads into MiXCR, producing one record per CDR3 protein. Of around 11,000 distinct CDR3 sequences listed, roughly a tenth are singletons. The sample here was PBMCs, taken at follow-up. The receptors come from a female donor with early-stage non-small cell lung cancer. CDR3s include the opening cysteine and the closing phenylalanine or tryptophan. Each record gives: CDR3 DNA, CDR3 protein, J gene, clone size, D gene, V gene. D genes are given only for firm matches. Some rows mark clone size as missing; the rest say once, few, many or name a class of expanded clone.

CDR3 DNA: TGTGCCAGCAGCTCACCCAGCGGGAGGAAGTACGAGCAGTACTTC
CDR3 protein: CASSSPSGRKYEQYF
J gene: TRBJ2-7
clone size: many
D gene: TRBD2
V gene: TRBV7-9

CDR3 DNA: TGTGCCAGCAGAGAAGATAGCGGGAGAAATCGCGAGCAGTACTTC
CDR3 protein: CASREDSGRNREQYF
J gene: TRBJ2-7
clone size: many
D gene: TRBD2
V gene: TRBV6-2/TRBV6-3

CDR3 DNA: TGTGCCAGCAGTGCACGGACACCGCCCGTGGAGACCCAGTACTTC
CDR3 protein: CASSARTPPVETQYF
J gene: TRBJ2-5
clone size: many
D gene: NA
V gene: TRBV6-6

CDR3 DNA: TGTGCCAGCAGCTTAGGGGGACTAGCGGGAGCTCCCAATGAGCAGTTCTTC
CDR3 protein: CASSLGGLAGAPNEQFF
J gene: TRBJ2-1
clone size: many
D gene: TRBD2
V gene: TRBV7-3

CDR3 DNA: TGTGCCAGCAGTTTAGTCGGGACCACAGATACGCAGTATTTT
CDR3 protein: CASSLVGTTDTQYF
J gene: TRBJ2-3
clone size: many
D gene: NA
V gene: TRBV28

CDR3 DNA: TGTGCCAGCTCACCGGAATCTCTAGGGGGCCTTTACAATGAGCAGTTCTTC
CDR3 protein: CASSPESLGGLYNEQFF
J gene: TRBJ2-1
clone size: many
D gene: TRBD1
V gene: TRBV18

CDR3 DNA: TGTGCCAGCAAGGGGAGTAGCACAGATACGCAGTATTTT
CDR3 protein: CASKGSSTDTQYF
J gene: TRBJ2-3
clone size: many
D gene: NA
V gene: TRBV6-2/TRBV6-3

CDR3 DNA: TGTGCCAGCAGTTTGCCCGGCCAAGGTAGTGGGACTAGCGTACAGGATACGCAGTATTTT
CDR3 protein: CASSLPGQGSGTSVQDTQYF
J gene: TRBJ2-3
clone size: many
D gene: TRBD2
V gene: TRBV28

CDR3 DNA: TGTGCCATCAGTGAGTCAGGGACAGATACGCAGTATTTT
CDR3 protein: CAISESGTDTQYF
J gene: TRBJ2-3
clone size: NA
D gene: NA
V gene: TRBV10-3

CDR3 DNA: TGCAGTACCCCCCTAGCGGGAGACAATGAGCAGTTCTTC
CDR3 protein: CSTPLAGDNEQFF
J gene: TRBJ2-1
clone size: many
D gene: TRBD2
V gene: TRBV20-1

CDR3 DNA: TGCAGCGTAGCACAGGGGGTGGAGACCCAGTACTTC
CDR3 protein: CSVAQGVETQYF
J gene: TRBJ2-5
clone size: many
D gene: TRBD1
V gene: TRBV29-1

CDR3 DNA: TGTGCCAGCAGCCAGACTAGCGGGAGTGGGTATGAGCAGTTCTTC
CDR3 protein: CASSQTSGSGYEQFF
J gene: TRBJ2-1
clone size: NA
D gene: TRBD2
V gene: TRBV28

CDR3 DNA: TGCAGCGCCGGACAGGTGTCGACGGATACGCAGTATTTT
CDR3 protein: CSAGQVSTDTQYF
J gene: TRBJ2-3
clone size: many
D gene: TRBD1
V gene: TRBV29-1

CDR3 DNA: TGCAGCGTTGAATATAACTATGGCTACACCTTC
CDR3 protein: CSVEYNYGYTF
J gene: TRBJ1-2
clone size: NA
D gene: NA
V gene: TRBV29-1

CDR3 DNA: TGTGCCAGCACCCAAGGGAGTGGCTACACCTTC
CDR3 protein: CASTQGSGYTF
J gene: TRBJ1-2
clone size: many
D gene: NA
V gene: TRBV6-2/TRBV6-3

CDR3 DNA: TGTGCCAGCAGGGAACAGGGAGGAAGTCAGCCCCAGCATTTT
CDR3 protein: CASREQGGSQPQHF
J gene: TRBJ1-5
clone size: many
D gene: NA
V gene: TRBV6-2/TRBV6-3

CDR3 DNA: TGTGCCAGCAGCCGAACCTTAAGCGGGAGAACCGGGGAGCTGTTTTTT
CDR3 protein: CASSRTLSGRTGELFF
J gene: TRBJ2-2
clone size: NA
D gene: TRBD2
V gene: TRBV3-1

CDR3 DNA: TGTGCCAGCGGTCTTCCGATGGGGGAAAATTCACCCCTCCACTTT
CDR3 protein: CASGLPMGENSPLHF
J gene: TRBJ1-6
clone size: many
D gene: NA
V gene: TRBV28

CDR3 DNA: TGCAGTGTACCGGGGCCTTATGGCTACACCTTC
CDR3 protein: CSVPGPYGYTF
J gene: TRBJ1-2
clone size: many
D gene: NA
V gene: TRBV20-1

CDR3 DNA: TGTGCCAGCAGTCCCGGCCCGGTTGGGACTGAAGCTTTCTTT
CDR3 protein: CASSPGPVGTEAFF
J gene: TRBJ1-1
clone size: many
D gene: NA
V gene: TRBV6-2/TRBV6-3

CDR3 DNA: TGTGCCAGCAGCTTAAGAGACAGGGCCAGTACACAGTTCTTC
CDR3 protein: CASSLRDRASTQFF
J gene: TRBJ2-1
clone size: many
D gene: TRBD1
V gene: TRBV7-2

CDR3 DNA: TGTGCCAGCACCCTGACAGGGACCTACGAGCAGTACTTC
CDR3 protein: CASTLTGTYEQYF
J gene: TRBJ2-7
clone size: medium-sized
D gene: TRBD1
V gene: TRBV12-3/TRBV12-4

CDR3 DNA: TGTGCCAGCAAGGGGAGAACCTACAATGAGCAGTTCTTC
CDR3 protein: CASKGRTYNEQFF
J gene: TRBJ2-1
clone size: many
D gene: NA
V gene: TRBV2

CDR3 DNA: TGTGCCAGCAGCCAGGACAGGGAAGAAAGCACCGGGGAGCTGTTTTTT
CDR3 protein: CASSQDREESTGELFF
J gene: TRBJ2-2
clone size: many
D gene: TRBD1
V gene: TRBV11-3

CDR3 DNA: TGTGCCAGCCAGGACAGGGGGCGTTGGTCGGTGTTTTTT
CDR3 protein: CASQDRGRWSVFF
J gene: TRBJ1-4
clone size: many
D gene: TRBD1
V gene: TRBV28

CDR3 DNA: TGTGCCAGCAGCCCGATACAGGGGGCTCACGGGGAGCTGTTTTTT
CDR3 protein: CASSPIQGAHGELFF
J gene: TRBJ2-2
clone size: medium-sized
D gene: TRBD1
V gene: TRBV7-6

CDR3 DNA: TGTGCCAGCAGGGGACTAGCGGGGGACCATATCAAACGGACCCAGTACTTC
CDR3 protein: CASRGLAGDHIKRTQYF
J gene: TRBJ2-5
clone size: many
D gene: TRBD2
V gene: TRBV6-5

CDR3 DNA: TGTGCCCCTGTAAGCGGGGACTCCTACAATGAGCAGTTCTTC
CDR3 protein: CAPVSGDSYNEQFF
J gene: TRBJ2-1
clone size: many
D gene: TRBD2
V gene: TRBV10-3

CDR3 DNA: TGTGCCAGCAGTGACAACCAGGAGACAGATACGCAGTATTTT
CDR3 protein: CASSDNQETDTQYF
J gene: TRBJ2-3
clone size: many
D gene: NA
V gene: TRBV6-4

CDR3 DNA: TGTGCCAGCAGCCCCCGGGGTTTGACGGCATCCTACAATGAGCAGTTCTTC
CDR3 protein: CASSPRGLTASYNEQFF
J gene: TRBJ2-1
clone size: many
D gene: NA
V gene: TRBV5-6